Listed below are T cell receptor beta chains from one sample, sequenced in a study of identical twins. TCRdb analysed the 5' RACE reads with MiXCR anew, one entry per CDR3 protein. The sample consists of 700,000 to 950,000 distinct CDR3 sequences, 12% of them appearing once. These same data were also listed under a study on yellow fever vaccine responses in identical twins.

Input material: PBMCs. The origin of the receptors is a woman aged 18-29 years in good health. CDR3s include the opening cysteine and the closing phenylalanine or tryptophan. Fields, in order: clone size, V gene, D gene, J gene, CDR3 protein, CDR3 DNA. The D gene is left open where the match is weak. Some rows have no size entry. The others give once, few or many, or a class for an expanded clone.

abundance: -
v_gene: TRBV20-1
d_gene: TRBD2
j_gene: TRBJ2-1
CDR3aa: CSASILAGTSEQFF
CDR3nt: TGCAGTGCTAGTATACTAGCGGGAACGAGTGAGCAGTTCTTC

abundance: many
v_gene: TRBV28
d_gene: -
j_gene: TRBJ2-6
CDR3aa: CASSLEPSSSGANVLTF
CDR3nt: TGTGCCAGCAGTTTGGAACCCTCTAGCTCTGGGGCCAACGTCCTGACTTTC

abundance: many
v_gene: TRBV7-6
d_gene: -
j_gene: TRBJ2-3
CDR3aa: CASSLAGRGTDTQYF
CDR3nt: TGTGCCAGCAGCTTAGCGGGGAGAGGCACAGATACGCAGTATTTT

abundance: -
v_gene: TRBV27
d_gene: TRBD1
j_gene: TRBJ2-4
CDR3aa: CASSLVTGGRAKNIQYF
CDR3nt: TGTGCCAGCAGCCTAGTCACAGGGGGGAGAGCCAAAAACATTCAGTACTTC

abundance: few
v_gene: TRBV6-1
d_gene: -
j_gene: TRBJ2-7
CDR3aa: CASSERAPSYEQYF
CDR3nt: TGTGCCAGCAGTGAACGGGCTCCCTCCTACGAGCAGTACTTC

abundance: few
v_gene: TRBV28
d_gene: -
j_gene: TRBJ1-5
CDR3aa: CASSPPREGNQPQHF
CDR3nt: TGTGCCAGCAGTCCACCGCGTGAGGGCAATCAGCCCCAGCATTTT

abundance: few
v_gene: TRBV12-3/TRBV12-4
d_gene: -
j_gene: TRBJ2-5
CDR3aa: CASSLAGTADQETQYF
CDR3nt: TGTGCCAGCAGTTTAGCGGGGACTGCAGACCAAGAGACCCAGTACTTC

abundance: many
v_gene: TRBV9
d_gene: -
j_gene: TRBJ2-3
CDR3aa: CASSPEGRTDTQYF
CDR3nt: TGTGCCAGCAGCCCGGAGGGGCGCACAGATACGCAGTATTTT

abundance: -
v_gene: TRBV3-1
d_gene: -
j_gene: TRBJ1-1
CDR3aa: CASSQAAVGYEAFF
CDR3nt: TGTGCCAGCAGCCAAGCCGCCGTTGGTTATGAAGCTTTCTTT

abundance: -
v_gene: TRBV5-1
d_gene: TRBD2
j_gene: TRBJ2-7
CDR3aa: CASSLVGPTSGSYEQYF
CDR3nt: TGCGCCAGCAGCTTGGTTGGGCCGACTAGCGGGAGCTACGAGCAGTACTTC

abundance: -
v_gene: TRBV20-1
d_gene: TRBD2
j_gene: TRBJ2-7
CDR3aa: CSAGTSGRLYEQYF
CDR3nt: TGCAGTGCTGGGACTAGCGGGAGACTGTACGAGCAGTACTTC

abundance: -
v_gene: TRBV6-5
d_gene: TRBD2
j_gene: TRBJ2-1
CDR3aa: CASSYSSGGANEQFF
CDR3nt: TGTGCCAGCAGTTACTCTAGCGGGGGGGCCAATGAGCAGTTCTTC

abundance: -
v_gene: TRBV2
d_gene: -
j_gene: TRBJ1-1
CDR3aa: CASRRGVEAFF
CDR3nt: TGTGCCAGCAGGAGGGGGGTTGAAGCTTTCTTT

abundance: few
v_gene: TRBV5-1
d_gene: -
j_gene: TRBJ2-3
CDR3aa: CASSTLRGTEGTDTQYF
CDR3nt: TGCGCCAGCAGCACCCTACGGGGCACAGAAGGGACAGATACGCAGTATTTT

abundance: -
v_gene: TRBV4-1
d_gene: TRBD1
j_gene: TRBJ2-1
CDR3aa: CASSLPGTGGDVQFF
CDR3nt: TGCGCCAGCAGCCTCCCCGGGACAGGGGGCGATGTGCAGTTCTTC

abundance: -
v_gene: TRBV6-1
d_gene: -
j_gene: TRBJ2-1
CDR3aa: CASSLGTSRNEQFF
CDR3nt: TGTGCCAGCAGCCTAGGGACCTCTAGGAATGAGCAGTTCTTC

abundance: few
v_gene: TRBV7-6
d_gene: -
j_gene: TRBJ2-3
CDR3aa: CASSFNGGVDTQYF
CDR3nt: TGTGCCAGCAGCTTCAATGGGGGCGTAGATACGCAGTATTTT

abundance: -
v_gene: TRBV3-1
d_gene: TRBD2
j_gene: TRBJ2-7
CDR3aa: CASSQVRGRAVDEQYF
CDR3nt: TGTGCCAGCAGCCAAGTTCGCGGGAGGGCCGTGGACGAGCAGTACTTC

abundance: -
v_gene: TRBV12-3/TRBV12-4
d_gene: TRBD2
j_gene: TRBJ2-3
CDR3aa: CASGASGGPTDTQYF
CDR3nt: TGTGCCAGCGGAGCCAGCGGGGGGCCAACAGATACGCAGTATTTT

abundance: -
v_gene: TRBV11-2
d_gene: -
j_gene: TRBJ2-6
CDR3aa: CASSPGGGQGANVLTF
CDR3nt: TGTGCCAGCAGCCCGGGTGGGGGGCAAGGGGCCAACGTCCTGACTTTC

abundance: -
v_gene: TRBV2
d_gene: -
j_gene: TRBJ1-6
CDR3aa: CASGGDPLHF
CDR3nt: TGTGCCAGCGGCGGCGATCCCCTCCACTTT

abundance: -
v_gene: TRBV6-1
d_gene: -
j_gene: TRBJ2-1
CDR3aa: CASNQSPGTVVDEQFF
CDR3nt: TGTGCCAGCAACCAATCTCCCGGTACTGTGGTCGATGAGCAGTTCTTC

abundance: many
v_gene: TRBV2
d_gene: -
j_gene: TRBJ2-7
CDR3aa: CASSEALIHRERDYEQYF
CDR3nt: TGTGCCAGCAGTGAAGCGCTGATTCACCGTGAGAGGGACTACGAGCAGTACTTC

abundance: -
v_gene: TRBV20-1
d_gene: TRBD1
j_gene: TRBJ2-5
CDR3aa: CSAPGQGWLETQYF
CDR3nt: TGCAGTGCGCCAGGACAGGGGTGGTTGGAGACCCAGTACTTC

abundance: many
v_gene: TRBV12-3/TRBV12-4
d_gene: -
j_gene: TRBJ1-5
CDR3aa: CASSLRADQPQHF
CDR3nt: TGTGCCAGCAGTTTGAGGGCCGATCAGCCCCAGCATTTT

abundance: -
v_gene: TRBV3-1
d_gene: -
j_gene: TRBJ2-5
CDR3aa: CASSQDLLSGSRWETQYF
CDR3nt: TGTGCCAGCAGCCAAGATCTGTTAAGTGGGAGTAGGTGGGAGACCCAGTACTTC

abundance: few
v_gene: TRBV12-5
d_gene: -
j_gene: TRBJ2-3
CDR3aa: CASGFFSTDTQYF
CDR3nt: TGTGCTAGTGGTTTCTTCAGCACAGATACGCAGTATTTT

abundance: -
v_gene: TRBV20-1
d_gene: TRBD1
j_gene: TRBJ1-2
CDR3aa: CSATDRGLSGGYTF
CDR3nt: TGCAGTGCTACTGACAGGGGGTTATCGGGGGGCTACACCTTC

abundance: once
v_gene: TRBV20-1
d_gene: TRBD2
j_gene: TRBJ2-1
CDR3aa: CSAPRGLAGGVNEQFF
CDR3nt: TGCAGTGCTCCCCGGGGTCTAGCGGGAGGGGTGAATGAGCAGTTCTTC

abundance: few
v_gene: TRBV2
d_gene: TRBD2
j_gene: TRBJ2-7
CDR3aa: CASSERASGFSYEQYF
CDR3nt: TGTGCCAGCAGTGAAAGGGCTAGCGGGTTCTCCTACGAGCAGTACTTC

abundance: few
v_gene: TRBV5-1
d_gene: TRBD1
j_gene: TRBJ1-4
CDR3aa: CASSPGDRDEKLFF
CDR3nt: TGCGCCAGCAGCCCAGGGGACAGAGATGAAAAACTGTTTTTT

abundance: -
v_gene: TRBV5-6
d_gene: -
j_gene: TRBJ2-1
CDR3aa: CASSLGGGGALNEQFF
CDR3nt: TGTGCCAGCAGCTTGGGGGGAGGGGGGGCCCTCAATGAGCAGTTCTTC

abundance: -
v_gene: TRBV7-6
d_gene: TRBD2
j_gene: TRBJ2-3
CDR3aa: CASSSPAGVADTQYF
CDR3nt: TGTGCCAGCAGCTCCCCAGCGGGAGTCGCAGATACGCAGTATTTT

abundance: -
v_gene: TRBV5-1
d_gene: TRBD2
j_gene: TRBJ2-5
CDR3aa: CASSPHWGGGQETQYF
CDR3nt: TGCGCCAGCAGCCCCCATTGGGGGGGAGGTCAAGAGACCCAGTACTTC

abundance: -
v_gene: TRBV25-1
d_gene: -
j_gene: TRBJ2-3
CDR3aa: CASSPPGRFETDTQYF
CDR3nt: TGTGCCAGCAGTCCACCGGGGAGGTTTGAGACAGATACGCAGTATTTT

abundance: many
v_gene: TRBV5-1
d_gene: -
j_gene: TRBJ1-2
CDR3aa: CASSDGDLWNYGYTF
CDR3nt: TGCGCCAGCAGCGATGGCGATTTGTGGAACTATGGCTACACCTTC

abundance: few
v_gene: TRBV6-5
d_gene: TRBD2
j_gene: TRBJ2-3
CDR3aa: CASSYAGTSEDTQYF
CDR3nt: TGTGCCAGCAGTTACGCCGGGACTAGCGAAGATACGCAGTATTTT

abundance: -
v_gene: TRBV3-1
d_gene: -
j_gene: TRBJ2-3
CDR3aa: CASSHPGGQSTDTQYF
CDR3nt: TGTGCCAGCAGCCATCCAGGTGGACAGAGCACAGATACGCAGTATTTT

abundance: -
v_gene: TRBV5-1
d_gene: -
j_gene: TRBJ2-3
CDR3aa: CASATGSTDTQYF
CDR3nt: TGCGCCAGCGCGACTGGGAGCACAGATACGCAGTATTTT

abundance: few
v_gene: TRBV4-1
d_gene: TRBD2
j_gene: TRBJ2-3
CDR3aa: CASSQDWLAGVIDTQYF
CDR3nt: TGCGCCAGCAGCCAAGATTGGCTAGCGGGAGTCATAGATACGCAGTATTTT

abundance: few
v_gene: TRBV5-5
d_gene: -
j_gene: TRBJ2-7
CDR3aa: CASSHPQVSSYEQYF
CDR3nt: TGTGCCAGCAGCCATCCACAGGTTAGCTCCTACGAGCAGTACTTC

abundance: -
v_gene: TRBV3-1
d_gene: TRBD1
j_gene: TRBJ1-2
CDR3aa: CASSRRVYGQENYGYTF
CDR3nt: TGTGCCAGCAGCCGACGAGTTTACGGACAGGAGAACTATGGCTACACCTTC

abundance: -
v_gene: TRBV7-9
d_gene: -
j_gene: TRBJ2-3
CDR3aa: CASSSAEWEDTQYF
CDR3nt: TGTGCCAGCAGTTCCGCGGAGTGGGAGGATACGCAGTATTTT

abundance: -
v_gene: TRBV6-5
d_gene: -
j_gene: TRBJ2-5
CDR3aa: CASSYSLGETQYF
CDR3nt: TGTGCCAGCAGTTACTCGTTGGGAGAGACCCAGTACTTC

abundance: -
v_gene: TRBV19
d_gene: TRBD2
j_gene: TRBJ2-1
CDR3aa: CASSTGLARNEQFF
CDR3nt: TGTGCCAGTAGTACGGGACTAGCGAGGAATGAGCAGTTCTTC

abundance: many
v_gene: TRBV12-3/TRBV12-4
d_gene: -
j_gene: TRBJ2-7
CDR3aa: CASSFTGVRTGEQYF
CDR3nt: TGTGCCAGCAGTTTCACCGGGGTACGAACGGGCGAGCAGTACTTC

abundance: few
v_gene: TRBV20-1
d_gene: -
j_gene: TRBJ2-7
CDR3aa: CSATTGNEQYF
CDR3nt: TGCAGTGCCACCACAGGGAACGAGCAGTACTTC

abundance: few
v_gene: TRBV4-1
d_gene: TRBD2
j_gene: TRBJ2-1
CDR3aa: CASSHLLAGSTNNEQFF
CDR3nt: TGCGCCAGCAGCCATCTCTTAGCGGGATCCACCAACAATGAGCAGTTCTTC

abundance: -
v_gene: TRBV10-3
d_gene: -
j_gene: TRBJ2-1
CDR3aa: CAIHPGLSYNEQFF
CDR3nt: TGTGCCATCCACCCGGGCCTCTCCTACAATGAGCAGTTCTTC